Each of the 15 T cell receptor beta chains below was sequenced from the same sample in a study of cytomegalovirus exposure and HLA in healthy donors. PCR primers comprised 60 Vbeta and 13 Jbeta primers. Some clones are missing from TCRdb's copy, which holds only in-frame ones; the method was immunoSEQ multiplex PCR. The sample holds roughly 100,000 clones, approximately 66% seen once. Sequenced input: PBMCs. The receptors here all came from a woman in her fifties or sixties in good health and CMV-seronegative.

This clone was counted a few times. The CDR3 here is CASSPNYSNQPQHF. CDR3 nucleotide sequence: TGTGCCAGCAGCCCTAACTATAGCAATCAGCCCCAGCATTTT. V is TRBV7-2 and J is TRBJ1-5, with D unclear. The germline CDR1 and CDR2 sequences are SGHTA and FQGNSA. Trimming shortened V by 5 bases and J by 0 bases, and 8 bases separated the two germline ends. The CDR3 is 14 residues long.

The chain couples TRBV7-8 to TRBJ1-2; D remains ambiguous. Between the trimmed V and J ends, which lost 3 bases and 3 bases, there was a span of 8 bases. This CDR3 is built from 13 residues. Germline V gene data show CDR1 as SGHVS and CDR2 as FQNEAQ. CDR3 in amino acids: CASSFGSYYGYTF. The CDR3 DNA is TGTGCCAGCAGCTTCGGTTCGTACTATGGCTACACCTTC.

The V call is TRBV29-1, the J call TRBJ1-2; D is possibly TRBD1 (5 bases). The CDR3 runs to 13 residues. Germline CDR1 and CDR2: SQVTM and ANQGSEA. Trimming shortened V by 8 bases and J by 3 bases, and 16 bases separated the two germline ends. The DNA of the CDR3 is TGCAGCTCAGCGGCGGGGGGTGACTATGGCTACACCTTC. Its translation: CSSAAGGDYGYTF.

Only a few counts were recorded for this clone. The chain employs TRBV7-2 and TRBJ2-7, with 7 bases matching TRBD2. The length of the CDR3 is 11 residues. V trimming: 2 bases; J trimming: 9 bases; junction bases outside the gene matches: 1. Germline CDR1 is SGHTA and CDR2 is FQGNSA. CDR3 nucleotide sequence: TGTGCCAGCAGCTTACGCGGGGGGCAGTACTTC. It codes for CASSLRGGQYF. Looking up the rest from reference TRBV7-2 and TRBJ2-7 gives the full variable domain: GAGVSQSPSNKVTEKGKDVELRCDPISGHTALYWYRQSLGQGLEFLIYFQGNSAPDKSGLPSDRFSAERTGGSVSTLTIQRTQQEDSAVYLCASSLRGGQYFGPGTRLTVT.

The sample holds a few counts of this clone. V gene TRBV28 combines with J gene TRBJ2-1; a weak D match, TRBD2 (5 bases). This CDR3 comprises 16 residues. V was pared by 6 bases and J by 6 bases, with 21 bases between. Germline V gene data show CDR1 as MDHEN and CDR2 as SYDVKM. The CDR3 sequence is CASSPMYREKGNEQFF. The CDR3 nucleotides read TGTGCCAGCAGCCCGATGTACCGGGAAAAGGGCAATGAGCAGTTCTTC.

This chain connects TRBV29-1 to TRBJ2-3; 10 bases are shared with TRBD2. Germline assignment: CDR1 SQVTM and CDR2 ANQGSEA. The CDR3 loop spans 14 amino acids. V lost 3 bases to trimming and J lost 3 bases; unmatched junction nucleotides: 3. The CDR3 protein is CSVDGLAATDTQYF. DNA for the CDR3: TGCAGCGTTGATGGACTAGCGGCTACAGATACGCAGTATTTT.

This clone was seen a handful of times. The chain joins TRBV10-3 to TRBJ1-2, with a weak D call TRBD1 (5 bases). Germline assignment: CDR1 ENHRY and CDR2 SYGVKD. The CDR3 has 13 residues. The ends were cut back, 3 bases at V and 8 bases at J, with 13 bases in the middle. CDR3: CAISEGREGGYTF. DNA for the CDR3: TGTGCCATCAGTGAAGGCAGGGAAGGGGGCTACACCTTC.

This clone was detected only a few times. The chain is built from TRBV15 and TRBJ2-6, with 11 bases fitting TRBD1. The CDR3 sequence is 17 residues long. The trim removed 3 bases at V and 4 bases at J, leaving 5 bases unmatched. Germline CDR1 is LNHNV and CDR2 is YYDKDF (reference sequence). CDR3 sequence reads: CATSSGQGAQGANVLTF. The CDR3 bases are TGTGCCACCAGCAGTGGACAGGGGGCGCAGGGGGCCAACGTCCTGACTTTC.

The chain's CDR3 is CASSLEGQGREKLFF. As DNA, the CDR3 is TGCGCCAGCAGCTTGGAGGGACAGGGCAGGGAAAAACTGTTTTTT. This chain links TRBV5-1 with TRBJ1-4; the match to TRBD1 covers 9 bases. Germline V lookup: CDR1 SGHRS, CDR2 YFSETQ. This CDR3 comprises 15 residues. V dropped 0 bases and J dropped 8; count of bases not matched to a gene: 5. The entire variable domain, with the rest obtained from reference TRBV5-1 and TRBJ1-4, is as follows: KAGVTQTPRYLIKTRGQQVTLSCSPISGHRSVSWYQQTPGQGLQFLFEYFSETQRNKGNFPGRFSGRQFSNSRSEMNVSTLELGDSALYLCASSLEGQGREKLFFGSGTQLSVL.

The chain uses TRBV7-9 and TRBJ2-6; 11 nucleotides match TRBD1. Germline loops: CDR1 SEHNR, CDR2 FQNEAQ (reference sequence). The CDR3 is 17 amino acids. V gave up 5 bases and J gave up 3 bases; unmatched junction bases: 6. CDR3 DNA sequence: TGTGCCAGCAGCCAAGGGACAGGGGGAAGTGGGGCCAACGTCCTGACTTTC. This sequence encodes CASSQGTGGSGANVLTF. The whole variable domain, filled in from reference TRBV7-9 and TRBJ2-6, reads DTGVSQNPRHKITKRGQNVTFRCDPISEHNRLYWYRQTLGQGPEFLTYFQNEAQLEKSRLLSDRFSAERPKGSFSTLEIQRTEQGDSAMYLCASSQGTGGSGANVLTFGAGSRLTVL.

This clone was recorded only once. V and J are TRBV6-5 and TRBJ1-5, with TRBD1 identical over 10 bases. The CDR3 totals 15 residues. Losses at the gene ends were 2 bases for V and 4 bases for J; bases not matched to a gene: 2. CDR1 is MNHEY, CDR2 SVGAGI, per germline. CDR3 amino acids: CASSYRDRGNQPQHF. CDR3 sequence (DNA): TGTGCCAGCAGTTACCGGGACAGGGGAAATCAGCCCCAGCATTTT.

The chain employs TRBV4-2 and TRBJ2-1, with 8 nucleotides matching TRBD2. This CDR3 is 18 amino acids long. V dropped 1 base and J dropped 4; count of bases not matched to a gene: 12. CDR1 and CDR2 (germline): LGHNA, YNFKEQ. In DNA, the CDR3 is TGTGCCAGCAGCCAAGCCCTAGGACTAAGCGGGGGTTACAATGAGCAGTTCTTC. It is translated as CASSQALGLSGGYNEQFF.

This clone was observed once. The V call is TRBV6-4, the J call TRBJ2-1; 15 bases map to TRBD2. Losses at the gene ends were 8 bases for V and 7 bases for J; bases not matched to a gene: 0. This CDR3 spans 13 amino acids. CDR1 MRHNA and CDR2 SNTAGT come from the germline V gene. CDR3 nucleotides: TGTGCCAGCGGACTAGCGGGAGGGAATGAGCAGTTCTTC. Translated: CASGLAGGNEQFF.

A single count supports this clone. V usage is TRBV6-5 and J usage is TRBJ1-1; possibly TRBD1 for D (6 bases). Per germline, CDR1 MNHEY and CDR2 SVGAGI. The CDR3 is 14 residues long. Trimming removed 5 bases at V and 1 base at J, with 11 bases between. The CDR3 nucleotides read TGTGCCAGCAGTAGCGGACAGACGAACACTGAAGCTTTCTTT. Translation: CASSSGQTNTEAFF.

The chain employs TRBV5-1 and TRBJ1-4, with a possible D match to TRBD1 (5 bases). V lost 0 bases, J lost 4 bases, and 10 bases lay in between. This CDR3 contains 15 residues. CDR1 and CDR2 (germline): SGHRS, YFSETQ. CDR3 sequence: CASSLVQANNEKLFF. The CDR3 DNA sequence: TGCGCCAGCAGCTTGGTACAGGCGAATAATGAAAAACTGTTTTTT.